This T cell receptor beta chain was observed in a study of blood T cell repertoires in COVID-19. The germline CDR1 and CDR2 sequences are MNHNS and SASEGT. V lost 6 bases, J lost 5 bases, and 19 bases lay in between. The CDR3 covers 15 residues. In the source study's methods: Nucleated cell counts were estimated from reference gene primer amplification. Profiled with immunoSEQ multiplex PCR; TCRdb holds only in-frame clones, not every one. That table is the source of V, J and clone size, and D and trimming were worked out from the DNA. Here the sample spans more than 200,000 clones, 70% to 90% being singletons.

The TCR sequence derives from a man aged 18-30 years with active or convalescent COVID-19. The V and J genes are TRBV6-1 and TRBJ1-1; possibly TRBD1 for D (6 bases). The sample was peripheral blood. The DNA of the CDR3 is TGTGCCAGCAGGAGAGATAACAACAGGGAGACTGAAGCTTTCTTT. Translating gives CASRRDNNRETEAFF.